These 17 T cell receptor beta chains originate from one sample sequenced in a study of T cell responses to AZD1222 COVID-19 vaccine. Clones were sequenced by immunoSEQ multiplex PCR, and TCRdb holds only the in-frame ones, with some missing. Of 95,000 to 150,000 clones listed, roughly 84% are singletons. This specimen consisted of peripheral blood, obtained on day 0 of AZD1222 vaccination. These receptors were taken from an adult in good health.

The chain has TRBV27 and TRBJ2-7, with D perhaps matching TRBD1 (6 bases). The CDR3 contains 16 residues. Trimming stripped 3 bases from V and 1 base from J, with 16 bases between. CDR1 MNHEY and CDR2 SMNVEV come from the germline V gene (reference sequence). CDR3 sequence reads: CASSLSTGKRSYEQYF. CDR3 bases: TGTGCCAGCAGTTTGTCTACAGGGAAGAGATCCTACGAGCAGTACTTC.

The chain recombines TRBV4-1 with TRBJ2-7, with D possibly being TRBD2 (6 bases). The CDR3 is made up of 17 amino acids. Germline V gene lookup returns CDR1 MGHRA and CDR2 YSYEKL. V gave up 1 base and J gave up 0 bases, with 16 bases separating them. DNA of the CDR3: TGCGCCAGCAGCCAAGGGAAGGTAACTAGCCCCTCCTACGAGCAGTACTTC. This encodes CASSQGKVTSPSYEQYF.

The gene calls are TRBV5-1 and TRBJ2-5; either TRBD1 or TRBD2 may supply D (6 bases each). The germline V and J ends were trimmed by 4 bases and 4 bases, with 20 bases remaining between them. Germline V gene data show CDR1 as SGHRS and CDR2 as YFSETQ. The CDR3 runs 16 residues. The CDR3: CASSLGGGGPGETQYF. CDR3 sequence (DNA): TGCGCCAGCAGCCTGGGCGGTGGGGGGCCGGGAGAGACCCAGTACTTC.

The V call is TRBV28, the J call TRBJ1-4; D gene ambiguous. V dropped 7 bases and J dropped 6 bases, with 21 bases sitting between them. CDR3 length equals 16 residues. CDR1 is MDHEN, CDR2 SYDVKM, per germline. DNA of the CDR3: TGTGCCAGCACCGCGGTGACTCCTAGTGATTATGAAAAACTGTTTTTT. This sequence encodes CASTAVTPSDYEKLFF.

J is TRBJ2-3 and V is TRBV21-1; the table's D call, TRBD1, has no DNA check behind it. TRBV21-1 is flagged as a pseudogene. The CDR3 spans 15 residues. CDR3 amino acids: CASRQGDVGTDTQYF. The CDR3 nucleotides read TGTGCCAGCCGACAGGGGGATGTTGGCACAGATACGCAGTATTTT.

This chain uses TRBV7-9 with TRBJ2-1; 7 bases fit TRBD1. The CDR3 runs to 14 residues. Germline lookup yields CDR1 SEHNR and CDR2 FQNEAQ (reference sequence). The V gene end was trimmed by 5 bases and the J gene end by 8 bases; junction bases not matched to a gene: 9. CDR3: CASSPSDRVHEQFF. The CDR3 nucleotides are TGTGCCAGCAGCCCCAGCGACAGGGTACATGAGCAGTTCTTC.

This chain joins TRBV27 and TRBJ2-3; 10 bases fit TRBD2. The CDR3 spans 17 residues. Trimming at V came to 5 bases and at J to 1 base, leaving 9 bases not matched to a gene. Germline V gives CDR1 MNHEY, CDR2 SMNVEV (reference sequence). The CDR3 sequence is CASSLAGEFPRTDTQYF. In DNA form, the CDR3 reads TGTGCCAGCAGTCTAGCGGGAGAGTTCCCCCGCACAGATACGCAGTATTTT.

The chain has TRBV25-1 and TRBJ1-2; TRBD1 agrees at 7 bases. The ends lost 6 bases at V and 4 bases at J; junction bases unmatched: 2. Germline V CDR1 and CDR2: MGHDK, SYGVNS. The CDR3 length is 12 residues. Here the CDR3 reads CASRGDSYGYTF. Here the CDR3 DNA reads TGTGCCAGCAGAGGGGACAGCTATGGCTACACCTTC.

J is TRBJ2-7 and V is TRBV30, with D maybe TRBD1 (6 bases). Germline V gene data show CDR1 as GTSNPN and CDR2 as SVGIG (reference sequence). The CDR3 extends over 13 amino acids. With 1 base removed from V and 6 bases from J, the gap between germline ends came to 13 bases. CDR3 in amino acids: CAWSDNRVGEQYF. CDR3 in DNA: TGTGCCTGGAGTGACAACAGGGTCGGCGAGCAGTACTTC. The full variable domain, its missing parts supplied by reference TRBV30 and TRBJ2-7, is SQTIHQWPATLVQPVGSPLSLECTVEGTSNPNLYWYRQAAGRGLQLLFYSVGIGQISSEVPQNLSASRPQDRQFILSSKKLLLSDSGFYLCAWSDNRVGEQYFGPGTRLTVT.

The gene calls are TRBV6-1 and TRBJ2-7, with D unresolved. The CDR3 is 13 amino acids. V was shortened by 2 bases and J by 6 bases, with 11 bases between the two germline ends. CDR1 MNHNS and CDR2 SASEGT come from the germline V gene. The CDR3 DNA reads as TGTGCCAGCAGTGAACACTATTTGAGCGAGCAGTACTTC. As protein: CASSEHYLSEQYF.

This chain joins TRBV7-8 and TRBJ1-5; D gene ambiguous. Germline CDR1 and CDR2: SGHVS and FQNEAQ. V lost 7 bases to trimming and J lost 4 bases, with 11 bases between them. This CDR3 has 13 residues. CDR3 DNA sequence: TGTGCCAGCAACTCCCGGGGAAATCAGCCCCAGCATTTT. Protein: CASNSRGNQPQHF. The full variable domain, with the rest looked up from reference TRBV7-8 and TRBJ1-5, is GAGVSQSPRYKVAKRGQDVALRCDPISGHVSLFWYQQALGQGPEFLTYFQNEAQLDKSGLPSDRFFAERPEGSVSTLKIQRTQQEDSAVYLCASNSRGNQPQHFGDGTRLSIL.

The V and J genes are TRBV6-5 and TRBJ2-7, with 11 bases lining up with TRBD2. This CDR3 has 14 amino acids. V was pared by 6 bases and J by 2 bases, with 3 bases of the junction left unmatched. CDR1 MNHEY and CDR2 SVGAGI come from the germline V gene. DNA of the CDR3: TGTGCCAGCAGAACTAGCGGGGGTACCTACGAGCAGTACTTC. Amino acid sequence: CASRTSGGTYEQYF.

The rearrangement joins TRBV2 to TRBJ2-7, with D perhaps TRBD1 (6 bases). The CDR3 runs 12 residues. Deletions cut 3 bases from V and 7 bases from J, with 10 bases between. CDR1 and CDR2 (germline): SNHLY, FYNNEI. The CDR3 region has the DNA TGTGCCAGCAGTGAGGCAGGGGAAGAGCAGTACTTC. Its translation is CASSEAGEEQYF. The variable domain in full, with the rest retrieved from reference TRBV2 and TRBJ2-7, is EPEVTQTPSHQVTQMGQEVILRCVPISNHLYFYWYRQILGQKVEFLVSFYNNEISEKSEIFDDQFSVERPDGSNFTLKIRSTKLEDSAMYFCASSEAGEEQYFGPGTRLTVT.

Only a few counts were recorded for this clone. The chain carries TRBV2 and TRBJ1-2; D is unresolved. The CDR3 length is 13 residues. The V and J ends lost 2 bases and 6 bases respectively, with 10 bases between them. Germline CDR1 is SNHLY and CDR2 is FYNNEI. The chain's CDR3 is CASSENRMDGYTF. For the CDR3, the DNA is TGTGCCAGCAGTGAAAACAGAATGGATGGCTACACCTTC. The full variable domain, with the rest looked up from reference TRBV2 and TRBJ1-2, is EPEVTQTPSHQVTQMGQEVILRCVPISNHLYFYWYRQILGQKVEFLVSFYNNEISEKSEIFDDQFSVERPDGSNFTLKIRSTKLEDSAMYFCASSENRMDGYTFGSGTRLTVV.

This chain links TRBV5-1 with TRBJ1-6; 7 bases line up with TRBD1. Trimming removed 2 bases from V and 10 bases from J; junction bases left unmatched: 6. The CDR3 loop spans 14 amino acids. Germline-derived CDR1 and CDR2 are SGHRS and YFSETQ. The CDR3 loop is CASSLTGARSPLHF. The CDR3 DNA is TGCGCCAGCAGCTTAACAGGGGCTCGATCACCCCTCCACTTT.

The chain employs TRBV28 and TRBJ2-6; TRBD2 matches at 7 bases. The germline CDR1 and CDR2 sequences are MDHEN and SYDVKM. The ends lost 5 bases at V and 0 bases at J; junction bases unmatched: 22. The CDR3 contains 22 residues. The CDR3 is CASSPLPLGGSVFTSGANVLTF. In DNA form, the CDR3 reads TGTGCCAGCAGTCCACTCCCCTTGGGCGGGAGCGTTTTTACCTCTGGGGCCAACGTCCTGACTTTC.

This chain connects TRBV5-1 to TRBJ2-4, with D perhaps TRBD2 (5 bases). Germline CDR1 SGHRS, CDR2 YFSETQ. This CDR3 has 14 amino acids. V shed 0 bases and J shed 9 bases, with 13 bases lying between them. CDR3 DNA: TGCGCCAGCAGCTTGGAGCGTGCGGGTGGCATTCAGTACTTC. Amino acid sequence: CASSLERAGGIQYF.